What follows is one T cell receptor (beta chain) and its context. The data derive from a study of T cell changes during pregnancy in multiple sclerosis. Generated by immunoSEQ multiplex PCR, the TCRdb table keeps only in-frame clones and is missing some. This sample carries around 110,000 clones, about nine tenths of them seen once, and the ten largest clones take 0.78%. With 0 bases clipped from V and 8 bases from J, the junction kept 6 bases outside the gene matches. The germline CDR1 and CDR2 sequences are LGHNA and YNFKEQ. CDR3 length: 15 amino acids. The sample was peripheral blood, taken in the third trimester of pregnancy. The chain couples TRBV4-2 to TRBJ2-1, with TRBD2 matching over 8 bases. This clonotype was sampled from a female donor in good health, enrolled as a control in a pregnancy study. In DNA, the CDR3 is TGTGCCAGCAGCCAAGATTGGAGGCGGGGGGATGAGCAGTTCTTC. As protein: CASSQDWRRGDEQFF.